The 11 T cell receptor beta chains below come from one sample, sequenced in a study of blood T cell repertoires in COVID-19. TCRdb's copy holds only in-frame clones and misses some; the assay was immunoSEQ multiplex PCR. The data contain around 93,000 clones, 90% of them singletons. Input material: peripheral blood. The receptor set was obtained from a young man with COVID-19, enrolled during active disease.

The rearrangement joins TRBV28 to TRBJ1-5, with TRBD1 as a possible D gene (5 bases). The germline CDR1 and CDR2 sequences are MDHEN and SYDVKM. The CDR3 spans 16 residues. With 7 bases removed from V and 0 bases from J, the gap between germline ends came to 16 bases. The CDR3 loop reads CASTPPRGISNQPQHF. CDR3 sequence (DNA): TGTGCCAGCACCCCACCACGGGGGATTAGCAATCAGCCCCAGCATTTT.

V gene TRBV9 combines with J gene TRBJ1-2; no clear D gene. Germline V lookup: CDR1 SGDLS, CDR2 YYNGEE. This CDR3 comprises 12 residues. Trimming shortened V by 4 bases and J by 4 bases, and 8 bases separated the two germline ends. The CDR3: CASSFGAYGYTF. The CDR3 DNA is TGTGCCAGCAGCTTCGGAGCCTATGGCTACACCTTC.

This clone was seen a single time. This chain connects TRBV28 to TRBJ1-6; 8 nucleotides agree with TRBD1. There are 17 residues in the CDR3. The germline CDR1 and CDR2 sequences are MDHEN and SYDVKM. V was clipped by 4 bases and J by 9 bases; unmatched bases: 14. CDR3 in DNA: TGTGCCAGCAGTTCCGGGGACAGGCTGGGGTTAACTTCACCCCTCCACTTT. This translates into CASSSGDRLGLTSPLHF.

The chain is built from TRBV12-5 and TRBJ2-5, with 7 bases aligning to TRBD2. The CDR3 totals 15 residues. After removal of 6 bases from V and 4 bases from J, the junction contained 11 bases not matched to a gene. Germline V gene lookup returns CDR1 LGHNT and CDR2 FRNRAP. The CDR3 DNA reads as TGTGCTAGTGGACACGGGGGAGGGCGCGGAGAGACCCAGTACTTC. This encodes CASGHGGGRGETQYF.

This clone was found once. Germline and junction disagree at one end, which may indicate a read error. The chain is built from TRBV9 and TRBJ2-1, with 7 bases lining up with TRBD2. CDR1 is SGDLS and CDR2 is YYNGEE in the germline V gene. This CDR3 has 16 residues. CDR3 DNA sequence: TGTGCCAGCAGTGATAGCGGGCTAGCAGCCTACAGTGAGCAGTTCTTC. Translation gives CASSDSGLAAYSEQFF.

The chain links TRBV3-1 (or the pseudogene TRBV3-2) to TRBJ1-2; 8 nucleotides match TRBD1. Germline V lookup: CDR1 LGHDT, CDR2 YNNKEL (reference sequence). The CDR3 has 13 residues. The trim removed 2 bases at V and 7 bases at J, leaving 3 bases unmatched. The CDR3 loop reads CASSQLQGGGYTF. In DNA, the CDR3 is TGTGCCAGCAGCCAACTACAGGGGGGTGGCTACACCTTC.

The chain links TRBV7-2 to TRBJ2-6; D possibly corresponds to TRBD2 (5 bases). With 0 bases removed from V and 0 bases from J, the gap between germline ends came to 12 bases. The CDR3 length is 18 residues. Germline CDR1 SGHTA, CDR2 FQGNSA. In nucleotides, the CDR3 is TGTGCCAGCAGCTTAGCGGGAGCTTTTGGCTCTGGGGCCAACGTCCTGACTTTC. Its translation is CASSLAGAFGSGANVLTF.

V gene TRBV29-1 combines with J gene TRBJ2-1, with D perhaps TRBD2 (5 bases). CDR1 is SQVTM, CDR2 ANQGSEA, per germline. The length of the CDR3 is 13 residues. V was cut by 4 bases and J by 8 bases, with 15 bases left in between. CDR3 bases: TGCAGCGTTGGGGAGACTCCCTCCCATGAGCAGTTCTTC. Translating gives CSVGETPSHEQFF.

The chain combines TRBV10-3 with TRBJ1-1; weak D call: TRBD1 (5 bases). Deletions cut 2 bases from V and 6 bases from J, with 16 bases between. Germline V gene lookup returns CDR1 ENHRY and CDR2 SYGVKD. The CDR3 totals 15 residues. The CDR3 DNA reads as TGTGCCATCAGTGAGAGGGGAACGGGGGACGCTGAAGCTTTCTTT. This translates into CAISERGTGDAEAFF.

The chain has TRBV7-9 and TRBJ2-1; D might be TRBD1 (5 bases). Germline CDR1 and CDR2: SEHNR and FQNEAQ (reference sequence). V dropped 4 bases and J dropped 9 bases, with 13 bases sitting between them. CDR3 size: 13 residues. Written as DNA, the CDR3 is TGTGCCAGCAGCTGGGCCCCAGGGTCTGAGCAGTTCTTC. Amino acids: CASSWAPGSEQFF.

V is TRBV7-9 and J is TRBJ2-5; no reliable D call. Germline values: CDR1 SEHNR, CDR2 FQNEAQ (reference sequence). Trimming took 3 bases from V and 5 from J, leaving 4 bases between them. The CDR3 length is 11 residues. The CDR3 DNA sequence: TGTGCCAGCAGCTTCGGGGAGACCCAGTACTTC. As protein: CASSFGETQYF.